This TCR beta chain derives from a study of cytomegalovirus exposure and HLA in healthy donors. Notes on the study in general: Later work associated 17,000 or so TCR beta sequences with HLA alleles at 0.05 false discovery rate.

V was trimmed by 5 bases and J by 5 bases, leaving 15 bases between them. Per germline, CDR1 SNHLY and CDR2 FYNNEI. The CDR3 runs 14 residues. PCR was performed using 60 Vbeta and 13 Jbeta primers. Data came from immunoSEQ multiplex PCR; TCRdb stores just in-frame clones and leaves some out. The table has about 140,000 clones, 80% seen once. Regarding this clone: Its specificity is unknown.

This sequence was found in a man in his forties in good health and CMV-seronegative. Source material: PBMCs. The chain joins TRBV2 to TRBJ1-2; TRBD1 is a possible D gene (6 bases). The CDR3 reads CASSPGGAKYGYTF. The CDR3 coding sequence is TGTGCCAGCAGTCCGGGGGGCGCGAAGTATGGCTACACCTTC.